This TCR beta chain was captured in a study of Ad26.COV2.S vaccination and SARS-CoV-2 variants. Overall study: The vaccine Ad26.COV2.S was put into the muscle once, or twice with 56 days between.

This CDR3 contains 15 residues. Germline CDR1 reads LGHDT; CDR2 reads YNNKEL (reference sequence). V dropped 3 bases and J dropped 8; count of bases not matched to a gene: 6. TCRdb keeps only in-frame clones here, not all; method: immunoSEQ multiplex PCR. The repertoire holds about 280,000 clones, with 70% to 90% as singletons. As for treatment: roughly 18 received Ad26.COV2.S at low or high dose, single or two shots; 5 received placebo; per-sample allocation not given. It was on day 63 after the first vaccine or placebo injection that samples were taken. In Boston, the donor was an adult between 18-55 years of age. An Ad26 vector carrying the Wuhan-strain SARS-CoV-2 spike served as the vaccine.

The chain joins TRBV3-1 (or the pseudogene TRBV3-2) to TRBJ1-4; TRBD1 aligns across 10 bases. The sequenced sample was peripheral blood, obtained in a trial of Ad26.COV2.S vaccine versus placebo. The receptor comes from a person between 18 and 65 years old who received the Ad26.COV2.S COVID-19 vaccine or a placebo. The CDR3 region is CASSQPGTGVEKLFF. As DNA, the CDR3 is TGTGCCAGCAGCCAGCCCGGGACAGGGGTGGAAAAACTGTTTTTT.